The 25 T cell receptor beta chains in this list originate from one sample, sequenced in a study of cytomegalovirus exposure and HLA in healthy donors. The PCR made use of 60 Vbeta and 13 Jbeta primers. Produced via immunoSEQ multiplex PCR; TCRdb's table is partial and in-frame only. Of approximately 160,000 clones listed, over 70% are singletons. The material sequenced was PBMCs. These receptors came from a woman between 45 and 65 years old in good health and CMV-seropositive.

The chain recombines TRBV27 with TRBJ2-7; 15 nucleotides align to TRBD2. Germline V gene data show CDR1 as MNHEY and CDR2 as SMNVEV (reference sequence). J lost 3 bases, V lost 5 bases, and 5 bases had no gene match. The CDR3 is 16 residues long. CDR3 nucleotides: TGTGCCAGCAGTCCGGGACTAGCGGGAGGACTCTACGAGCAGTACTTC. Encoded protein: CASSPGLAGGLYEQYF.

This clone was observed a single time. J is TRBJ1-5 and V is TRBV19, with 12 bases aligning to TRBD1. The CDR3 sequence is 15 residues long. Germline loops: CDR1 LNHDA, CDR2 SQIVND (reference sequence). Trimming removed 6 bases from V and 5 bases from J; junction bases left unmatched: 5. As DNA, the CDR3 is TGTGCCAGTAGCGGGACAGGGGGCGCGGATCAGCCCCAGCATTTT. Translating it yields CASSGTGGADQPQHF.

The chain links TRBV30 to TRBJ2-7, with TRBD1 identical over 7 bases. V shed 2 bases and J 2 bases; nucleotides not matched to a gene: 6. The CDR3 runs 14 residues. CDR1 is GTSNPN, CDR2 SVGIG, per germline (reference sequence). CDR3 region: CAWSSRGITYEQYF. Here the CDR3 DNA reads TGTGCCTGGAGTTCCAGGGGGATTACCTACGAGCAGTACTTC.

V and J are TRBV5-4 and TRBJ1-2; D might be TRBD1 (6 bases). Trimming took off 1 base at V and 7 bases at J, with 17 bases between the two ends. This CDR3 has 15 residues. The V gene's germline CDR1 is SGHNT and CDR2 YYREEE (reference sequence). CDR3 in amino acids: CASSLMGAELRGYTF. CDR3 in DNA: TGTGCCAGCAGCTTGATGGGGGCGGAGTTACGTGGCTACACCTTC.

The gene calls are TRBV28 and TRBJ2-2; 8 nucleotides match TRBD2. The junction had 18 bases not matched to a gene; V was cut back by 9 bases and J by 3 bases. This CDR3 spans 18 amino acids. Per germline, CDR1 MDHEN and CDR2 SYDVKM. The CDR3 reads CASHEWAGGRADTGELFF. The CDR3 DNA reads as TGTGCCAGTCATGAATGGGCGGGAGGCCGAGCGGACACCGGGGAGCTGTTTTTT.

This clone turned up a few times. The rearrangement joins TRBV5-6 to TRBJ2-3; D is ambiguous. The germline CDR1 and CDR2 sequences are SGHDT and YYEEEE. V lost 4 bases and J lost 0, with 15 bases in between. There are 16 residues in the CDR3. DNA for the CDR3: TGTGCCAGCAGCCTGGAACAGATCCTTAGCACAGATACGCAGTATTTT. It translates to CASSLEQILSTDTQYF.

This clone was counted once. The chain joins TRBV11-2 to TRBJ1-5; D not resolved. Germline CDR1 and CDR2: SGHAT and FQNNGV. The CDR3 is 13 amino acids. The V end lost 0 bases, the J end lost 5 bases, and 5 bases lay between the germline ends. CDR3 loop: CASSLEAYQPQHF. For the CDR3, the DNA is TGTGCCAGCAGCTTAGAAGCTTATCAGCCCCAGCATTTT. Complete variable domain (other parts from reference TRBV11-2 and TRBJ1-5): EAGVAQSPRYKIIEKRQSVAFWCNPISGHATLYWYQQILGQGPKLLIQFQNNGVVDDSQLPKDRFSAERLKGVDSTLKIQPAKLEDSAVYLCASSLEAYQPQHFGDGTRLSIL.

This clone was recorded only once. V and J are TRBV9 and TRBJ1-2; TRBD1 is a possible D gene (5 bases). Trimming removed 0 bases from V and 4 bases from J, with 13 bases in between. Per germline, CDR1 SGDLS and CDR2 YYNGEE. This CDR3 region has 15 residues. The CDR3 region is CASSVVEGRSYGYTF. For the CDR3, the DNA is TGTGCCAGCAGCGTAGTTGAGGGGAGGAGCTATGGCTACACCTTC.

This clone has just one count. The gene calls are TRBV19 and TRBJ1-5; 8 bases fit TRBD1. Germline V gene sequence: CDR1 LNHDA, CDR2 SQIVND (reference sequence). This CDR3 is built from 15 residues. V trimming: 4 bases; J trimming: 4 bases; junction bases outside the gene matches: 6. For the CDR3, the DNA is TGTGCCAGTAGTACCGACAGGGGTGTGAATCAGCCCCAGCATTTT. Residues: CASSTDRGVNQPQHF. Supplemented by reference TRBV19 and TRBJ1-5, the full variable domain reads DGGITQSPKYLFRKEGQNVTLSCEQNLNHDAMYWYRQDPGQGLRLIYYSQIVNDFQKGDIAEGYSVSREKKESFPLTVTSAQKNPTAFYLCASSTDRGVNQPQHFGDGTRLSIL.

This clone was found a few times. J is TRBJ2-5 and V is TRBV5-6, with D perhaps TRBD2 (6 bases). The CDR3 is 15 residues long. In germline, CDR1 is SGHDT, CDR2 YYEEEE. Trimming removed 2 bases at V and 1 base at J, with 12 bases between. The CDR3, as DNA: TGTGCCAGCAGCTTTATTTCGGGGGTCCAAGAGACCCAGTACTTC. Encoded protein: CASSFISGVQETQYF.

The rearrangement joins TRBV5-1 to TRBJ2-3, with 11 bases identical to TRBD1. The germline gives CDR1 SGHRS, CDR2 YFSETQ. The J segment lost 0 bases and the V segment lost 4 bases, leaving 4 bases of the junction unmatched. The CDR3 has 16 amino acids. The CDR3 DNA is TGCGCCAGCAGCGAAGGACAGGGGGCTAGCACAGATACGCAGTATTTT. Residues: CASSEGQGASTDTQYF.

Concerning this clone itself: A read error may account for a junction end that differs from germline. This chain uses TRBV4-1 with TRBJ2-6; perhaps TRBD1 as D (6 bases). Germline assignment: CDR1 MGHRA and CDR2 YSYEKL. This CDR3 has 15 amino acids. For the CDR3, the DNA is TGCGCCAGCGGGACGAACAGGGTTGGGGCCAACGGCCTGACTTTC. As protein: CASGTNRVGANGLTF.

The table lists this clone with a few counts. This sequence joins TRBV12-5 and TRBJ2-3, with 7 bases lining up with TRBD1. The CDR3 spans 15 residues. Germline CDR1 LGHNT, CDR2 FRNRAP. Trimming took 3 bases from V and 2 from J; bases not matched to a gene: 5. The CDR3 nucleotides are TGTGCTAGTGGTTTCAGACAGGGATACACAGATACGCAGTATTTT. Translating gives CASGFRQGYTDTQYF.

CDR3 coding DNA: TGTGCCAGCAGCTTATCGAGGGACACCGGGGAGCTGTTTTTT. It is translated as CASSLSRDTGELFF. The V gene is TRBV11-3, the J gene TRBJ2-2; tentatively, D is TRBD2 (5 bases). The V and J ends lost 2 bases and 3 bases respectively, with 7 bases between them. The CDR3 is made up of 14 amino acids. Germline V CDR1 and CDR2: SGHNT, YENEEA.

This clone is a singleton in its sample. The chain carries TRBV19 and TRBJ1-3, with 7 nucleotides matching TRBD1. Germline V gene sequence: CDR1 LNHDA, CDR2 SQIVND (reference sequence). This CDR3 has 14 residues. Trimming removed 3 bases from V and 4 bases from J; junction bases left unmatched: 3. The CDR3 coding sequence is TGTGCCAGTAGTATCCAGGGGGACGGAAACACCATATATTTT. Protein product: CASSIQGDGNTIYF.

The rearrangement links TRBV7-2 to TRBJ1-2; D is perhaps TRBD1 (5 bases). The germline V and J ends were trimmed by 1 base and 7 bases, with 19 bases remaining between them. The CDR3 runs to 16 residues. The V gene's germline CDR1 is SGHTA and CDR2 FQGNSA. CDR3 residues: CASSLGLTAPMGGYTF. Here the CDR3 DNA reads TGTGCCAGCAGCTTAGGATTGACAGCGCCTATGGGTGGCTACACCTTC. The complete variable domain, with remaining parts taken from reference TRBV7-2 and TRBJ1-2, reads GAGVSQSPSNKVTEKGKDVELRCDPISGHTALYWYRQSLGQGLEFLIYFQGNSAPDKSGLPSDRFSAERTGGSVSTLTIQRTQQEDSAVYLCASSLGLTAPMGGYTFGSGTRLTVV.

The V gene is TRBV30, the J gene TRBJ1-5, with a possible D match to TRBD1 (5 bases). Trimming took off 6 bases at V and 7 bases at J, with 10 bases between the two ends. Germline CDR1 and CDR2: GTSNPN and SVGIG (reference sequence). The CDR3 sequence is 11 residues long. The CDR3 is CACGGNQPQHF. CDR3 sequence (DNA): TGTGCCTGTGGGGGGAACCAGCCCCAGCATTTT.

There are a few counts of this clone. The rearrangement links TRBV28 to TRBJ1-5; TRBD1 aligns across 8 bases. Looked up from germline, CDR1 is MDHEN and CDR2 is SYDVKM. CDR3 size: 15 residues. J gave up 5 bases and V 1 base, and 4 bases lay outside the gene matches. As DNA, the CDR3 is TGTGCCAGCAGTTTATCGACAGGGGAGTATCAGCCCCAGCATTTT. This gives the protein CASSLSTGEYQPQHF.

The sample holds a few counts of this clone. Germline and junction disagree at one end, which may indicate a read error. This sequence joins TRBV7-9 and TRBJ2-5; 8 bases align to TRBD2. CDR3 size: 15 residues. Germline loops: CDR1 SEHNR, CDR2 FQNEAQ (reference sequence). The CDR3 DNA follows: TGTTCCAGCAGCTTAGACGGGAGGGCCGCGGAGACCCAGTACTTC. Its translation: CSSSLDGRAAETQYF.

The gene calls are TRBV4-3 and TRBJ2-7, with a tentative D call TRBD2 (6 bases). Germline lookup yields CDR1 LGHNA and CDR2 YSLEER. V shed 0 bases and J shed 2 bases, with 11 bases lying between them. This CDR3 region has 15 residues. CDR3 loop: CASSQDASATYEQYF. CDR3 nucleotides: TGCGCCAGCAGCCAAGATGCTAGCGCCACCTACGAGCAGTACTTC.

This clone appeared a single time. The V call is TRBV19, the J call TRBJ2-3; perhaps TRBD2 as D (6 bases). CDR3 length: 12 amino acids. The V gene's germline CDR1 is LNHDA and CDR2 SQIVND (reference sequence). Trimming left V 8 bases short and J 2 bases short, with 8 bases between. This chain's CDR3 is CASGDFTDTQYF. DNA of the CDR3: TGTGCCAGTGGGGACTTCACAGATACGCAGTATTTT.

The J gene is TRBJ2-3, the V gene TRBV7-2; D perhaps matches TRBD2 (5 bases). The germline V and J ends were trimmed by 0 bases and 1 base, with 11 bases remaining between them. Germline CDR1 reads SGHTA; CDR2 reads FQGNSA. This CDR3 spans 16 amino acids. The CDR3 sequence is CASSLAGGAGTDTQYF. The CDR3 region has the DNA TGTGCCAGCAGCTTAGCTGGCGGAGCGGGCACAGATACGCAGTATTTT.

This clone has just a few counts. The rearrangement joins TRBV5-1 to TRBJ1-2, with TRBD1 identical over 7 bases. The CDR3 is 16 residues long. Trimming took 5 bases from V and 5 from J; bases not matched to a gene: 15. Germline V gene data show CDR1 as SGHRS and CDR2 as YFSETQ. CDR3 DNA sequence: TGCGCCAGCAGTCGGGAGGGGGCCCCAGATGGGTATGGCTACACCTTC. Its protein product is CASSREGAPDGYGYTF.

The chain combines TRBV7-2 with TRBJ2-7, with a weak D call TRBD1 (6 bases). Trimming took 4 bases from V and 2 from J, leaving 15 bases between them. The V gene's germline CDR1 is SGHTA and CDR2 FQGNSA. This CDR3 is 15 amino acids long. The CDR3 reads CASSSNRDGTYEQYF. The CDR3, as DNA: TGTGCCAGCAGCTCAAACAGGGACGGGACCTACGAGCAGTACTTC.

This clone was observed a few times. The chain couples TRBV4-3 to TRBJ1-4, with 8 bases that match TRBD1. In germline, CDR1 is LGHNA, CDR2 YSLEER. This CDR3 contains 15 residues. V was pared by 4 bases and J by 3 bases, with 4 bases of the junction left unmatched. The CDR3 is CASSLRTGSNEKLFF. As DNA, the CDR3 is TGCGCCAGCAGCCTAAGGACAGGGTCTAATGAAAAACTGTTTTTT.